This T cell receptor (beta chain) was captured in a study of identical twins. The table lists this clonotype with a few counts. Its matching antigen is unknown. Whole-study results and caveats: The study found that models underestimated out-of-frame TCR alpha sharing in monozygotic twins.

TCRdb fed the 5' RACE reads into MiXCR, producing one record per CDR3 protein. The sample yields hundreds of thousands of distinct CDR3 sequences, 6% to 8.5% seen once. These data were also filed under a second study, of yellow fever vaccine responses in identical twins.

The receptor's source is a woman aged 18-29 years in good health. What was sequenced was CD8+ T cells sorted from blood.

The CDR3 bases are TGTGCCAGCAGTTTTGGACTAGCGGTCCAAGAGACCCAGTACTTC. Residues: CASSFGLAVQETQYF. This chain connects TRBV7-6 to TRBJ2-5; 10 bases agree with TRBD2. The CDR3 is 15 amino acids. Germline V gene lookup returns CDR1 SGHVS and CDR2 FNYEAQ. Trimming cost V 6 bases and J 1 base; bases outside gene matches: 5.